The rows below give T cell receptor beta chains drawn from one sample of a study of cytomegalovirus exposure and HLA in healthy donors. Only in-frame clones appear in the TCRdb table, and some are missing; sequencing was by immunoSEQ multiplex PCR. The sample consists of about 140,000 clones, about 80% of them appearing once. Input material: PBMCs. The origin of the receptors is a woman in her sixties in good health and CMV-seropositive. Both conserved end residues are part of each CDR3. The order of the fields is clone size, D gene, V gene, J gene, CDR3 protein, CDR3 DNA. The D gene is left open where the match is weak. Only part of the rows carry a size: once, few, many, or a class if the clone is expanded.

size: NA; D: NA; V: TRBV2; J: TRBJ2-3; CDR3: CASSELGHSTDTQYF; DNA: TGTGCCAGCAGTGAGTTGGGACATAGCACAGATACGCAGTATTTT
size: NA; D: NA; V: TRBV30; J: TRBJ1-5; CDR3: CAWSTQIGGQPQHF; DNA: TGTGCCTGGAGTACACAAATCGGGGGACAGCCCCAGCATTTT
size: NA; D: NA; V: TRBV4-2; J: TRBJ2-3; CDR3: CASSPAQGDSDTQYF; DNA: TGTGCCAGCAGCCCAGCTCAGGGTGACTCAGATACGCAGTATTTT
size: NA; D: NA; V: TRBV5-4; J: TRBJ2-7; CDR3: CATRRTDNEQYF; DNA: TGTGCCACCAGGCGGACAGACAACGAGCAGTACTTC
size: NA; D: TRBD2; V: TRBV5-4; J: TRBJ2-1; CDR3: CASVTGTSGNNEQFF; DNA: TGTGCCAGCGTTACCGGGACTAGCGGGAACAATGAGCAGTTCTTC
size: NA; D: TRBD1; V: TRBV5-1; J: TRBJ2-3; CDR3: CASSPQGASTDTQYF; DNA: TGCGCCAGCAGCCCCCAGGGGGCGAGCACAGATACGCAGTATTTT
size: NA; D: NA; V: TRBV5-5; J: TRBJ1-3; CDR3: CASSRGLGRGNTIYF; DNA: TGTGCCAGCAGCCGCGGCCTGGGGCGGGGAAACACCATATATTTT
size: NA; D: NA; V: TRBV28; J: TRBJ2-7; CDR3: CASRYGRGESYEQYF; DNA: TGTGCCAGCAGGTACGGTCGGGGTGAGTCCTACGAGCAGTACTTC
size: NA; D: TRBD1; V: TRBV4-1; J: TRBJ1-2; CDR3: CASSFRTGVGYTF; DNA: TGCGCCAGCAGCTTCCGGACAGGGGTCGGCTACACCTTC
size: NA; D: NA; V: TRBV7-7; J: TRBJ2-5; CDR3: CASSLGPQETQYF; DNA: TGTGCTAGCAGCTTAGGGCCACAAGAGACCCAGTACTTC
size: NA; D: TRBD1; V: TRBV28; J: TRBJ1-1; CDR3: CASYRGPEAFF; DNA: TGTGCCAGCTACAGGGGCCCTGAAGCTTTCTTT
size: NA; D: TRBD2; V: TRBV19; J: TRBJ2-7; CDR3: CASRRASGAYEQYF; DNA: TGTGCCAGCCGGCGGGCTAGCGGGGCATACGAGCAGTACTTC
size: NA; D: TRBD1; V: TRBV19; J: TRBJ1-1; CDR3: CASRGTGRVNTEAFF; DNA: TGTGCCAGTAGGGGGACAGGGAGGGTGAACACTGAAGCTTTCTTT
size: NA; D: NA; V: TRBV5-1; J: TRBJ2-2; CDR3: CASRPMTSNTGELFF; DNA: TGCGCCAGCAGGCCCATGACTAGTAACACCGGGGAGCTGTTTTTT
size: NA; D: TRBD2; V: TRBV30; J: TRBJ2-2; CDR3: CAWRLAGRPGELFF; DNA: TGTGCCTGGAGACTAGCGGGGAGACCCGGGGAGCTGTTTTTT
size: NA; D: TRBD2; V: TRBV11-3; J: TRBJ2-7; CDR3: CASSPSGLADYEQYF; DNA: TGTGCCAGCAGCCCCTCGGGACTAGCCGACTACGAGCAGTACTTC
size: many; D: NA; V: TRBV5-1; J: TRBJ2-2; CDR3: CASSLTVNTGELFF; DNA: TGCGCCAGCAGCTTGACGGTCAACACCGGGGAGCTGTTTTTT
size: NA; D: TRBD2; V: TRBV9; J: TRBJ2-5; CDR3: CASSADPGLAETQYF; DNA: TGTGCCAGCAGCGCAGACCCGGGACTAGCTGAGACCCAGTACTTC
size: NA; D: TRBD1; V: TRBV28; J: TRBJ2-2; CDR3: CASSTDRGRMMTGELFF; DNA: TGTGCCAGCAGTACCGACAGGGGGCGTATGATGACCGGGGAGCTGTTTTTT
size: few; D: NA; V: TRBV7-9; J: TRBJ1-4; CDR3: CASSSGRGEKLFF; DNA: TGTGCCAGCAGCTCCGGGCGCGGGGAAAAACTGTTTTTT
size: NA; D: NA; V: TRBV27; J: TRBJ2-3; CDR3: CASTGRGTDTQYF; DNA: TGTGCCAGCACGGGCCGGGGGACAGATACGCAGTATTTT
size: NA; D: NA; V: TRBV19; J: TRBJ2-1; CDR3: CASSIDTGDEQFF; DNA: TGTGCCAGTAGTATAGATACAGGTGATGAGCAGTTCTTC
size: few; D: TRBD2; V: TRBV6-5; J: TRBJ2-1; CDR3: CASSSPAGDKDEQFF; DNA: TGTGCCAGCAGTTCGCCAGCGGGAGATAAGGATGAGCAGTTCTTC
size: NA; D: TRBD2; V: TRBV5-1; J: TRBJ2-1; CDR3: CASSFLSGGPRDEQFF; DNA: TGCGCCAGCAGCTTCTTATCGGGAGGGCCCCGAGATGAGCAGTTCTTC
size: few; D: NA; V: TRBV5-1; J: TRBJ1-1; CDR3: CASSLEGRGETEAFF; DNA: TGCGCCAGCAGCTTGGAAGGCAGGGGAGAAACTGAAGCTTTCTTT
size: NA; D: TRBD1; V: TRBV7-6; J: TRBJ2-7; CDR3: CASSLGGQGYEQYF; DNA: TGTGCCAGCAGCTTAGGCGGACAGGGTTACGAGCAGTACTTC
size: few; D: TRBD1; V: TRBV9; J: TRBJ2-7; CDR3: CASSVGLTGVSEQYF; DNA: TGTGCCAGCAGCGTAGGCTTGACAGGGGTTAGCGAGCAGTACTTC
size: NA; D: TRBD2; V: TRBV5-1; J: TRBJ2-7; CDR3: CASSLAGTSGRVEQYF; DNA: TGCGCCAGCAGCTTGGCCGGGACTAGCGGGAGGGTCGAGCAGTACTTC
size: NA; D: TRBD2; V: TRBV28; J: TRBJ2-7; CDR3: CASSVPSGRFYEQYF; DNA: TGTGCCAGCAGCGTCCCTAGCGGGAGATTTTACGAGCAGTACTTC
size: few; D: NA; V: TRBV7-9; J: TRBJ1-4; CDR3: CASSLGAVATNEKLFF; DNA: TGTGCCAGCAGCTTAGGAGCCGTTGCAACTAATGAAAAACTGTTTTTT
size: NA; D: TRBD2; V: TRBV7-6; J: TRBJ2-7; CDR3: CASSLGTSGDHFLNEQYF; DNA: TGTGCCAGCAGCTTAGGGACTAGCGGGGACCACTTTTTAAACGAGCAGTACTTC
size: NA; D: NA; V: TRBV7-2; J: TRBJ2-2; CDR3: CASSFGAGELFF; DNA: TGTGCCAGCAGCTTCGGGGCCGGGGAGCTGTTTTTT
size: NA; D: TRBD2; V: TRBV6-1; J: TRBJ2-5; CDR3: CASSGDTSGRETQYF; DNA: TGTGCCAGCAGTGGGGATACTAGCGGGAGGGAGACCCAGTACTTC
size: few; D: NA; V: TRBV28; J: TRBJ1-5; CDR3: CASSSVWAQGSQPQHF; DNA: TGTGCCAGCAGTTCTGTATGGGCCCAGGGGAGTCAGCCCCAGCATTTT
size: NA; D: TRBD2; V: TRBV7-8; J: TRBJ2-2; CDR3: CASSYRTSGSTTNTGELFF; DNA: TGTGCCAGCAGCTACCGGACTAGCGGGAGCACCACGAACACCGGGGAGCTGTTTTTT
size: NA; D: NA; V: TRBV7-8; J: TRBJ1-1; CDR3: CASTRTPTTEAFF; DNA: TGTGCCAGCACCAGGACACCAACCACTGAAGCTTTCTTT
size: few; D: NA; V: TRBV30; J: TRBJ2-7; CDR3: CAWGLQRLSYEQYF; DNA: TGTGCCTGGGGACTTCAGCGCCTCTCCTACGAGCAGTACTTC
size: NA; D: TRBD2; V: TRBV2; J: TRBJ2-2; CDR3: CASRGRLAGDTGELFF; DNA: TGTGCCAGCAGGGGGAGGCTAGCGGGGGACACCGGGGAGCTGTTTTTT
size: NA; D: NA; V: TRBV19; J: TRBJ1-5; CDR3: CACAGGSIFVQPQHF; DNA: TGTGCCTGCGCCGGGGGGAGTATATTTGTACAGCCCCAGCATTTT
size: NA; D: TRBD1; V: TRBV19; J: TRBJ1-5; CDR3: CASSPEQGARQPQHF; DNA: TGTGCCAGTAGTCCCGAACAGGGGGCTCGTCAGCCCCAGCATTTT
size: NA; D: TRBD2; V: TRBV5-1; J: TRBJ2-1; CDR3: CASSPRTSGREYNEQFF; DNA: TGCGCCAGCAGCCCACGGACTAGCGGGAGGGAGTACAATGAGCAGTTCTTC
size: NA; D: NA; V: TRBV30; J: TRBJ2-7; CDR3: CACQQGVEQYF; DNA: TGTGCCTGCCAACAGGGTGTCGAGCAGTACTTC
size: NA; D: NA; V: TRBV30; J: TRBJ2-2; CDR3: CAWSAPRSLTGELFF; DNA: TGTGCCTGGAGTGCCCCCCGGAGCTTGACCGGGGAGCTGTTTTTT
size: NA; D: NA; V: TRBV10-3; J: TRBJ2-7; CDR3: CAITKDIAYEQYF; DNA: TGTGCCATCACCAAGGACATCGCCTACGAGCAGTACTTC
size: NA; D: TRBD2; V: TRBV13; J: TRBJ2-1; CDR3: CASSLGTSGRVNEQFF; DNA: TGTGCCAGCAGCTTAGGTACTAGCGGGAGGGTGAATGAGCAGTTCTTC